The clone carrying this T cell receptor (beta chain) has more than one count but fewer than ten. Its antigen is not identified. This sample is part of a study of T cells in Graves' hyperthyroidism and ophthalmopathy. Regarding the study as a whole: Using 13 V-J features, a model discriminated ophthalmopathy from stable hyperthyroidism. The blood repertoire included most of the expanded thyroid clonotypes above 0.001.

CDR3 size: 12 residues. Germline loops: CDR1 SNHLY, CDR2 FYNNEI. V lost 7 bases and J 8 bases, leaving 12 bases between the germline ends. Patients having uncontrolled infection, another autoimmune disease, pregnancy or lactation were not included. Researchers amplified the TCR beta CDR3 regions from RNA transcripts. The TCR CDR3 first-round RT-PCR relied on the HTBI primer set. TCRdb reanalysed the multiplex PCR reads using MiXCR and keeps one entry per CDR3 protein. The sample carries more than 500,000 distinct CDR3 sequences, 46% recorded once. The source is an adult woman with Graves' disease, either hyperthyroidism or ophthalmopathy (not recorded which). This sequence joins TRBV2 and TRBJ2-1; D possibly matches TRBD1 or TRBD2 (5 bases each). The sequencing sample was made of peripheral blood or thyroid tissue (not recorded which). Here the CDR3 reads CASKDRGDEQFF. The CDR3 nucleotides read TGTGCCAGCAAGGATAGAGGGGATGAGCAGTTCTTC. The full variable domain, completed using reference TRBV2 and TRBJ2-1, is EPEVTQTPSHQVTQMGQEVILRCVPISNHLYFYWYRQILGQKVEFLVSFYNNEISEKSEIFDDQFSVERPDGSNFTLKIRSTKLEDSAMYFCASKDRGDEQFFGPGTRLTVL.